One sample yielded the 17 T cell receptor beta chains listed below, sequenced in a study of T cell repertoires in cytomegalovirus infection. Each CDR3 protein gets one entry after TCRdb re-called the reads with MiXCR. The data hold about 180,000 distinct CDR3 sequences, with roughly 15% observed a single time. Sample: CD8+ T cells from PBMCs. These receptors all come from a human donor in good health (CMV status not recorded). Some clones in this sample may be carry-over from other donors' samples.

This clonotype came up a few times. The chain has TRBV7-9 and TRBJ2-7; D gene ambiguous. The CDR3 length is 14 residues. The V gene lost 3 bases and the J gene lost 0 bases, with 9 bases spanning the gap. Looked up from germline, CDR1 is SEHNR and CDR2 is FQNEAQ (reference sequence). CDR3 loop: CASSFGQISYEQYF. CDR3 nucleotides: TGTGCCAGCAGCTTCGGCCAGATCTCCTACGAGCAGTACTTC.

The chain joins TRBV4-1 to TRBJ1-1; D is uncertain. CDR3 length: 16 amino acids. Trimming took off 3 bases at V and 0 bases at J, with 14 bases between the two ends. Germline V gene sequence: CDR1 MGHRA, CDR2 YSYEKL. Here the CDR3 reads CASSHSGSSLNTEAFF. The CDR3 DNA is TGCGCCAGCAGCCACTCGGGGTCAAGTCTGAACACTGAAGCTTTCTTT.

The chain joins TRBV12-3 or TRBV12-4 to TRBJ2-1; either TRBD1 or TRBD2 may fit D (5 bases each). V lost 3 bases, J lost 3 bases, and 12 bases lay in between. CDR3 length equals 15 residues. DNA of the CDR3: TGTGCCAGCAGTTTGGGGACGCTCAACTACAATGAGCAGTTCTTC. This codes for CASSLGTLNYNEQFF.

Ten or more counts support this clonotype. The rearrangement links TRBV7-2 to TRBJ1-1; no clear D gene. Trimming removed 4 bases at V and 2 bases at J, with 8 bases between. Germline V lookup: CDR1 SGHTA, CDR2 FQGNSA. The CDR3 is made up of 13 amino acids. The CDR3 protein is CASSSGVNTEAFF. The CDR3, as DNA: TGTGCCAGCAGCTCGGGTGTCAACACTGAAGCTTTCTTT.

This clonotype was found a few times. One end of the junction does not line up with germline, which may come from a read error. This chain uses TRBV7-9 with TRBJ2-7; D unresolved. CDR3 length: 12 amino acids. Germline V CDR1 and CDR2: SEHNR, FQNEAQ (reference sequence). CDR3 nucleotides: TGTGCCAGCAGCTACTACTACCACGACCAGTACTTC. Translation gives CASSYYYHDQYF.

This chain uses TRBV6-2 or TRBV6-3 with TRBJ1-2; unclear D gene. With 6 bases removed from V and 0 bases from J, the gap between germline ends came to 23 bases. The CDR3 has 18 amino acids. Per the germline V gene, CDR1 is MNHEY and CDR2 is SVGEGT. The CDR3 sequence is CASSPRPSRPGTNYGYTF. The CDR3 DNA is TGTGCCAGCAGCCCTCGGCCCTCCAGGCCCGGAACTAACTATGGCTACACCTTC.

The chain carries TRBV12-3 or TRBV12-4 and TRBJ2-3; D gene unclear. The CDR3 is 14 residues long. V shed 3 bases and J shed 0 bases, with 7 bases lying between them. CDR3 coding DNA: TGTGCCAGCAGTTTTTTCAGGAGCACAGATACGCAGTATTTT. It encodes CASSFFRSTDTQYF.

This clonotype was seen a handful of times. The V call is TRBV19, the J call TRBJ2-1; 10 bases agree with TRBD1. Germline assignment: CDR1 LNHDA and CDR2 SQIVND (reference sequence). This CDR3 is 14 amino acids long. With 3 bases clipped from V and 7 bases from J, the junction kept 3 bases outside the gene matches. Here the CDR3 reads CASSIRTGGNEQFF. The CDR3 DNA follows: TGTGCCAGTAGTATCCGGACAGGGGGGAATGAGCAGTTCTTC.

This clonotype was counted once. The gene calls are TRBV10-3 and TRBJ2-2; a weak D match, TRBD1 (6 bases). The V gene lost 3 bases and the J gene lost 2 bases, with 7 bases spanning the gap. Germline CDR1 and CDR2: ENHRY and SYGVKD. The CDR3 is 14 residues long. The chain's CDR3 is CAISEGGNTGELFF. The CDR3 DNA follows: TGTGCCATCAGTGAAGGGGGAAACACCGGGGAGCTGTTTTTT.

The rearrangement joins TRBV6-8 to TRBJ2-2; TRBD2 agrees at 7 bases. J was trimmed by 8 bases and V by 0 bases; bases with no gene match: 9. Germline CDR1 MNHGY, CDR2 SAAAGT. This CDR3 has 16 amino acids. CDR3 in DNA: TGTGCCAGCAGTTACTCCATCCGGGGGGTAACGGGGGAGCTGTTTTTT. It encodes CASSYSIRGVTGELFF.

The rearrangement joins TRBV6-2 or TRBV6-3 to TRBJ1-5; 11 bases fit TRBD1. This CDR3 comprises 15 residues. The germline V gene has CDR1 MNHEY and CDR2 SVGEGT. The ends lost 6 bases at V and 2 bases at J; junction bases unmatched: 3. The CDR3 loop is CASREGQGGNQPQHF. The DNA for the CDR3 is TGTGCCAGCAGGGAGGGACAGGGGGGCAATCAGCCCCAGCATTTT.

The chain uses TRBV20-1 and TRBJ2-7; 9 positions agree with TRBD2. CDR1 is DFQATT and CDR2 is SNEGSKA in the germline V gene (reference sequence). The length of the CDR3 is 17 residues. Losses at the gene ends were 0 bases for V and 3 bases for J; bases not matched to a gene: 12. DNA for the CDR3: TGCAGTGCTAGAGATCCAGCGGGGGGTCCGGGCTACTACGAGCAGTACTTC. Amino acids: CSARDPAGGPGYYEQYF.

This clonotype appeared a single time. The V and J genes are TRBV20-1 and TRBJ2-5, with 13 bases aligning to TRBD2. V lost 4 bases, J lost 1 base, and 9 bases stayed unmatched. From germline, CDR1 is DFQATT and CDR2 SNEGSKA (reference sequence). This CDR3 has 17 amino acids. CDR3 DNA: TGCAGTGCTAACGATGGGACTAGCGGGGTATTCCAAGAGACCCAGTACTTC. Amino acid sequence: CSANDGTSGVFQETQYF.

The genes are TRBV2 and TRBJ2-7, with TRBD1 identical over 10 bases. J was trimmed by 7 bases and V by 7 bases; bases with no gene match: 10. The CDR3 consists of 14 residues. From germline, CDR1 is SNHLY and CDR2 FYNNEI. The CDR3, as DNA: TGTGCCAGCACTGCCCGGGACAGGGGTTGGGAGCAGTACTTC. Translation: CASTARDRGWEQYF.

This chain joins TRBV2 and TRBJ2-1; D remains ambiguous. The germline V gene has CDR1 SNHLY and CDR2 FYNNEI. Trimming removed 8 bases at V and 4 bases at J, with 6 bases between. CDR3 size: 11 residues. CDR3 in amino acids: CASVQYNEQFF. The DNA of the CDR3 is TGTGCCAGCGTGCAGTACAATGAGCAGTTCTTC.

This clonotype was recorded a few times. This sequence joins TRBV7-2 and TRBJ2-3, with 8 bases lining up with TRBD1. CDR1 and CDR2 from the germline V gene are SGHTA and FQGNSA. This CDR3 has 14 residues. After removal of 5 bases from V and 4 bases from J, the junction contained 5 bases not matched to a gene. CDR3 nucleotide sequence: TGTGCCAGCAGCCTCCTGACAGGGGCAGATACGCAGTATTTT. As protein: CASSLLTGADTQYF.

This clonotype was recorded many times. The chain couples TRBV28 to TRBJ1-2; D unclear. The V end lost 6 bases, the J end lost 2 bases, and 10 bases lay between the germline ends. The CDR3 loop spans 13 amino acids. Germline V lookup: CDR1 MDHEN, CDR2 SYDVKM. This CDR3 is CASSLLRNYGYTF. Here the CDR3 DNA reads TGTGCCAGCAGCCTATTAAGGAACTATGGCTACACCTTC.